This entry features one TCR beta chain sequence. The data derive from a study of cytomegalovirus exposure and HLA in healthy donors. PCR primers comprised 60 Vbeta and 13 Jbeta primers. Sequencing was performed with immunoSEQ multiplex PCR; in TCRdb, only in-frame clones are kept and a portion is missing. The sample carries hundreds of thousands of clones, around nine tenths recorded once. The CDR3 spans 16 residues. Per germline, CDR1 SGHRS and CDR2 YFSETQ. Between the trimmed V and J ends, which lost 5 bases and 2 bases, there was a span of 16 bases. The receptor was derived from a woman aged 18-29 years in good health and CMV-seronegative. The genes are TRBV5-1 and TRBJ1-4; TRBD1 might be the D (5 bases). The material sequenced was PBMCs. CDR3 region: CASSTDSPRTNEKLFF. As DNA, the CDR3 is TGCGCCAGCAGTACCGACAGCCCGAGGACTAATGAAAAACTGTTTTTT. Based on the CDR3 plus reference TRBV5-1 and TRBJ1-4, the full variable domain is KAGVTQTPRYLIKTRGQQVTLSCSPISGHRSVSWYQQTPGQGLQFLFEYFSETQRNKGNFPGRFSGRQFSNSRSEMNVSTLELGDSALYLCASSTDSPRTNEKLFFGSGTQLSVL.